This T cell receptor beta chain was profiled in a study of blood T cell repertoires in COVID-19. Study details: The origin of the acute and convalescent COVID-19 samples was the United States, Italy and Spain. PBMCs, B-cell-depleted T cells, or T cells were the source of the cDNA or gDNA that made up the material.

The CDR3 is 15 residues long. J lost 5 bases, V lost 4 bases, and 10 bases had no gene match. Per the germline V gene, CDR1 is SGHRS and CDR2 is YFSETQ. Original processing notes: Estimates of nucleated cell counts were drawn from the amplification of reference gene primers. Data came from immunoSEQ multiplex PCR; TCRdb stores just in-frame clones and leaves some out. The V and J calls and the clone size are those of that table, but D and trimming were determined from the DNA. The table records 65,000 to 80,000 clones, roughly 89% of them present only once. The sequenced material came from peripheral blood. The receptor was isolated from a man aged 45-65 years with active COVID-19. The rearrangement joins TRBV5-1 to TRBJ2-5; 8 bases match TRBD1. DNA for the CDR3: TGCGCCAGCAGCGTAGGGACAGGATTCGGGGAGACCCAGTACTTC. Translated: CASSVGTGFGETQYF.